This entry lists 3 T cell receptor beta chains sequenced from one sample in a study of blood T cell dynamics during melanoma immunotherapy. The assay was immunoSEQ multiplex PCR, and TCRdb's table has in-frame clones only and misses some. This table holds roughly 14,000 clones, around nine tenths found once. Time point given: week 3, after first cycle of checkpoint inhibitor. The sample was blood, taken from a patient treated with checkpoint blockade. These receptors all come from a human donor with melanoma.

This chain links TRBV16 with TRBJ2-2; D is uncertain. Between the trimmed V and J ends, which lost 6 bases and 5 bases, there was a span of 10 bases. The CDR3 is made up of 13 amino acids. Germline values: CDR1 KGHSY, CDR2 FQNENV. CDR3 protein: CASSPAGTGELFF. CDR3 sequence (DNA): TGTGCCAGCAGTCCAGCAGGAACCGGGGAGCTGTTTTTT.

The chain carries TRBV11-2 and TRBJ1-1; 7 nucleotides match TRBD1. Germline CDR1 reads SGHAT; CDR2 reads FQNNGV. V gave up 3 bases and J gave up 4 bases; unmatched junction bases: 2. This CDR3 is built from 13 residues. In DNA, the CDR3 is TGTGCCAGCAGCTTCCGGGACAGCACTGAAGCTTTCTTT. This translates into CASSFRDSTEAFF.

J is TRBJ2-1 and V is TRBV5-1; no clear D. Trimming removed 0 bases from V and 3 bases from J, with 10 bases in between. The CDR3 runs to 15 residues. Germline V CDR1 and CDR2: SGHRS, YFSETQ. CDR3 in amino acids: CASSLDALLYNEQFF. CDR3 sequence (DNA): TGCGCCAGCAGCTTGGACGCCCTCCTCTACAATGAGCAGTTCTTC.